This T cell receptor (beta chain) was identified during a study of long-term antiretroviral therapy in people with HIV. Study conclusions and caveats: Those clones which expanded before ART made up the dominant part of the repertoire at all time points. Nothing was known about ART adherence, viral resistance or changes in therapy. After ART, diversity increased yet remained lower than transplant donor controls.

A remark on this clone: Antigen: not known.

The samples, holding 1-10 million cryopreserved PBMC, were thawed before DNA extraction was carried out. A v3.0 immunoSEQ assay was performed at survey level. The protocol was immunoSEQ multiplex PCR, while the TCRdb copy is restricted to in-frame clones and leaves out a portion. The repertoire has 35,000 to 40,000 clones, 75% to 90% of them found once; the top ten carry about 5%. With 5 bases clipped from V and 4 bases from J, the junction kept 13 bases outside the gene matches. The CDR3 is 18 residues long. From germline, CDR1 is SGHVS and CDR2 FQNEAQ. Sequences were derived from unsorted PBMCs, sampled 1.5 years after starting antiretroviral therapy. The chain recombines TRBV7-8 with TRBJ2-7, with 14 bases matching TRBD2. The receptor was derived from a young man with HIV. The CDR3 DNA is TGTGCCAGCAGCCGGACGGGGACTAGCGGGGGACCATTTTACGAGCAGTACTTC. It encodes CASSRTGTSGGPFYEQYF.